Each of the 3 T cell receptor beta chains below was sequenced from the same sample in a study of CD8+CD57+ T cells in acquired aplastic anemia. Profiles of TCR beta VDJ and CDR3 were generated from a genomic DNA template. Each CDR3 protein is one row after TCRdb ran MiXCR on the reads. The sample records some 280,000 distinct CDR3 sequences, roughly half being singletons. The source material was sorted CD4+, CD8+, or CD8+CD57+ T cells (not recorded which) from PBMCs. All receptors derive from a human donor with severe aplastic anemia or a healthy control (not recorded which).

This clonotype was observed at least ten times. The V and J genes are TRBV6-4 and TRBJ2-1; D is unclear. Per the germline V gene, CDR1 is MRHNA and CDR2 is SNTAGT. V was shortened by 3 bases and J by 4 bases, with 13 bases between the two germline ends. This CDR3 region has 15 residues. The CDR3, as DNA: TGTGCCAGCAGTGAAGTTGGGTCAGGATACAATGAGCAGTTCTTC. It encodes CASSEVGSGYNEQFF.

In its sample, this clonotype was seen many times. This chain uses TRBV20-1 with TRBJ2-5; 12 positions agree with TRBD2. The ends lost 6 bases at V and 2 bases at J; junction bases unmatched: 7. The CDR3 extends over 15 amino acids. Germline lookup yields CDR1 DFQATT and CDR2 SNEGSKA (reference sequence). The CDR3 DNA reads TGCAGTGCCCCACTAGCGGGGGGCACTCAAGAGACCCAGTACTTC. As protein: CSAPLAGGTQETQYF.

This clonotype was observed a handful of times. V gene TRBV24-1 combines with J gene TRBJ2-7; D unclear. CDR1 is KGHDR, CDR2 SFDVKD, per germline. V lost 0 bases to trimming and J lost 2 bases, with 7 bases between them. The CDR3 runs 14 residues. CDR3 coding DNA: TGTGCCACCAGTGATTTGCTGGAGCCCTACGAGCAGTACTTC. This codes for CATSDLLEPYEQYF.